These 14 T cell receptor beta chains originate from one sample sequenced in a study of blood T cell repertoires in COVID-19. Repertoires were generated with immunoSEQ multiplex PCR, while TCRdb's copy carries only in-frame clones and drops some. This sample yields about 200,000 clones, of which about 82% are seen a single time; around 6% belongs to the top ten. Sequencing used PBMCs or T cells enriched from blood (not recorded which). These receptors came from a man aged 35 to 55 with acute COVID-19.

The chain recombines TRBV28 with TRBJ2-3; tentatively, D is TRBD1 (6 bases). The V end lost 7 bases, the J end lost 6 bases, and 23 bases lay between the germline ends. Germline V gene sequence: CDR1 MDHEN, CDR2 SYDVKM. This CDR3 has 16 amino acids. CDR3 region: CASTIPGERGRDTQYF. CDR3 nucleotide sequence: TGTGCCAGCACCATCCCAGGGGAGAGGGGTAGGGATACGCAGTATTTT. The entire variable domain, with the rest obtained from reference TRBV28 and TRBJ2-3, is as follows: DVKVTQSSRYLVKRTGEKVFLECVQDMDHENMFWYRQDPGLGLRLIYFSYDVKMKEKGDIPEGYSVSREKKERFSLILESASTNQTSMYLCASTIPGERGRDTQYFGPGTRLTVL.

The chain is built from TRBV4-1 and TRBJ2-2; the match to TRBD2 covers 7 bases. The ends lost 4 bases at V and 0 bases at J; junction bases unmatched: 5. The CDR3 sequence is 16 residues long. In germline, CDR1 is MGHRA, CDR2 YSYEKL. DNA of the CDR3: TGCGCCAGCAGCCGAATTAGCGGGTCGAACACCGGGGAGCTGTTTTTT. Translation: CASSRISGSNTGELFF.

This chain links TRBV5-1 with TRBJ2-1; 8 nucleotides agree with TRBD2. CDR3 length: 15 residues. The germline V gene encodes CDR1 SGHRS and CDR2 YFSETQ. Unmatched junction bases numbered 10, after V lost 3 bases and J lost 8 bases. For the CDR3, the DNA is TGCGCCAGCAGCTCCGCGGGGGGTGTCTCGGATGAGCAGTTCTTC. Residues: CASSSAGGVSDEQFF.

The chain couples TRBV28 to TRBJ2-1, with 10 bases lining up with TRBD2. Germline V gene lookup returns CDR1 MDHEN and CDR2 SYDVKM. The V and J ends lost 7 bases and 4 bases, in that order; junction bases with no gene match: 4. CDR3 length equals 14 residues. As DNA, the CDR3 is TGTGCCAGCAATCCGGGACTAGCGTACAATGAGCAGTTCTTC. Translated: CASNPGLAYNEQFF.

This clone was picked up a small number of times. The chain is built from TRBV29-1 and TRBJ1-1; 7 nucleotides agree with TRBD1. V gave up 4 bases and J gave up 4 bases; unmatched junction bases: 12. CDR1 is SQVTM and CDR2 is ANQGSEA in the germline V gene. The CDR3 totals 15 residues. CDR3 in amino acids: CSVGGGQADLTEAFF. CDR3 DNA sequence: TGCAGCGTTGGAGGCGGACAGGCCGATCTCACTGAAGCTTTCTTT. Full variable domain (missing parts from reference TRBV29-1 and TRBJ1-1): SAVISQKPSRDICQRGTSLTIQCQVDSQVTMMFWYRQQPGQSLTLIATANQGSEATYESGFVIDKFPISRPNLTFSTLTVSNMSPEDSSIYLCSVGGGQADLTEAFFGQGTRLTVV.

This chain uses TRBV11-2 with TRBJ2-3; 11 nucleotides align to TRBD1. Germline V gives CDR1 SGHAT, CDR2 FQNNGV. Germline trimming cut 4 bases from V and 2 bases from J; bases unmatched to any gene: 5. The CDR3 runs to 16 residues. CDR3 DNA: TGTGCCAGCAGCTCCGGGACAGGGGGATTCACAGATACGCAGTATTTT. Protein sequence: CASSSGTGGFTDTQYF. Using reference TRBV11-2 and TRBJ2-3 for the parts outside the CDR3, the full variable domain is EAGVAQSPRYKIIEKRQSVAFWCNPISGHATLYWYQQILGQGPKLLIQFQNNGVVDDSQLPKDRFSAERLKGVDSTLKIQPAKLEDSAVYLCASSSGTGGFTDTQYFGPGTRLTVL.

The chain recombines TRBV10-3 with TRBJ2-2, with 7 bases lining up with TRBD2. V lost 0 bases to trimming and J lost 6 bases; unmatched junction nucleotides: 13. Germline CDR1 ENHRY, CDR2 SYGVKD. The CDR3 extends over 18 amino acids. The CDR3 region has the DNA TGTGCCATCAGTGAGTCATTGTCCGCGGGAGTGTTCGCCGGGGAGCTGTTTTTT. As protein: CAISESLSAGVFAGELFF.

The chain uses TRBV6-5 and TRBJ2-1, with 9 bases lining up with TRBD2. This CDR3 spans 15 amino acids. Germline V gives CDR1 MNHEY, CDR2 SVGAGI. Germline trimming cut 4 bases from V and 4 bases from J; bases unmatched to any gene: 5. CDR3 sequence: CASSSLSGRYNEQFF. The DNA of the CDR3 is TGTGCCAGCAGTTCCCTTAGCGGGAGATACAATGAGCAGTTCTTC.

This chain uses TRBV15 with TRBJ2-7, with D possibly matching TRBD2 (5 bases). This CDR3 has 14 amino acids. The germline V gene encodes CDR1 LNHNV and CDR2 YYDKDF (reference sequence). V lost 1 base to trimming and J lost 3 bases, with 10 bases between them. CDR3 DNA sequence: TGTGCCACCAGCAGAGCCGGGCGGGTCTACGAGCAGTACTTC. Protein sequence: CATSRAGRVYEQYF.

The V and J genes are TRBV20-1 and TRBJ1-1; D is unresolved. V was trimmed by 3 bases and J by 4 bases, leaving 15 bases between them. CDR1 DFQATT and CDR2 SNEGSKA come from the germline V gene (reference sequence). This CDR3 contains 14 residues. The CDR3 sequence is CSASGASEVTEAFF. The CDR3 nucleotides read TGCAGTGCTAGTGGAGCCAGCGAGGTCACTGAAGCTTTCTTT.

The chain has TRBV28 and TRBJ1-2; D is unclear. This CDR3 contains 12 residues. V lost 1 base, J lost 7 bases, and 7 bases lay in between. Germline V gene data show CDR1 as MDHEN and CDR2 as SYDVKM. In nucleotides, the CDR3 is TGTGCCAGCAGTTTATACGGTTCTGGCTACACCTTC. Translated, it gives CASSLYGSGYTF.

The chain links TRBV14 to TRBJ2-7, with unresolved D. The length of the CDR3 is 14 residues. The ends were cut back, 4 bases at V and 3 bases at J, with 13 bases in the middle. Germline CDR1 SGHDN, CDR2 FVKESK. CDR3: CASSPGSSGYEQYF. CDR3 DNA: TGTGCCAGCAGCCCCGGTAGCTCTGGCTACGAGCAGTACTTC.

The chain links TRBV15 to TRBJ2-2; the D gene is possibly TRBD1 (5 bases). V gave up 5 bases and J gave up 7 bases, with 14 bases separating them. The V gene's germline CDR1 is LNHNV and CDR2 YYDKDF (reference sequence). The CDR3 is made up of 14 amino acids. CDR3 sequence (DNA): TGTGCCACCAGCGGTTACCTTAGGGGCGGGGAGCTGTTTTTT. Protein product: CATSGYLRGGELFF.

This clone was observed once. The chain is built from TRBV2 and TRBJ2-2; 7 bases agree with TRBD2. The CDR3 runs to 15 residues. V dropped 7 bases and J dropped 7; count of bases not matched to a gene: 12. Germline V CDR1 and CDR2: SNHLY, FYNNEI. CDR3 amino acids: CASTGSSGIIGELFF. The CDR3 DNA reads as TGTGCCAGCACCGGGTCAAGCGGGATTATCGGGGAGCTGTTTTTT.